Following are 24 T cell receptor beta chains from one sample sequenced in a study of blood T cell repertoires in COVID-19. Sequencing was performed with immunoSEQ multiplex PCR; in TCRdb, only in-frame clones are kept and a portion is missing. The sample has 40,000 to 60,000 clones, roughly 83% seen once. Sequenced sample: peripheral blood. The source of these receptors is a man in his forties or fifties with active COVID-19.

The genes are TRBV4-1 and TRBJ2-1; D possibly corresponds to TRBD2 (5 bases). Per germline, CDR1 MGHRA and CDR2 YSYEKL. Trimming took off 8 bases at V and 0 bases at J, with 14 bases between the two ends. The CDR3 loop spans 15 amino acids. In DNA form, the CDR3 reads TGCGCCAGCGGCCTGGGCGGGTCCTCCTACAATGAGCAGTTCTTC. It yields the protein CASGLGGSSYNEQFF.

This clone was detected once. The chain joins TRBV7-9 to TRBJ1-1; 9 bases align to TRBD1. Germline CDR1 reads SEHNR; CDR2 reads FQNEAQ (reference sequence). Losses at the gene ends were 5 bases for V and 1 base for J; bases not matched to a gene: 5. CDR3 length equals 15 residues. Written as DNA, the CDR3 is TGTGCCAGCAGCCCGCCGGGACAGGGGAACACTGAAGCTTTCTTT. It is translated as CASSPPGQGNTEAFF.

The chain joins TRBV7-2 to TRBJ2-1, with TRBD2 matching 12 bases. J gave up 9 bases and V 5 bases, and 8 bases lay outside the gene matches. Germline CDR1 and CDR2: SGHTA and FQGNSA. The CDR3 consists of 15 residues. The DNA for the CDR3 is TGTGCCAGCAGCCCGCTAGCGGGGGGGCCGTTTGAGCAGTTCTTC. As protein: CASSPLAGGPFEQFF.

V and J are TRBV12-3 or TRBV12-4 and TRBJ2-7; no clear D. There are 12 residues in the CDR3. V lost 4 bases and J lost 2, with 6 bases in between. The CDR3 DNA reads as TGTGCCAGCAGTTCCTTTGCCTACGAGCAGTACTTC. This encodes CASSSFAYEQYF.

There are a few counts of this clone. The V call is TRBV3-1 (or the pseudogene TRBV3-2), the J call TRBJ2-3; TRBD1 might be the D (6 bases). Trimming removed 8 bases at V and 1 base at J, with 10 bases between. Germline CDR1 and CDR2: LGHDT and YNNKEL (reference sequence). The CDR3 loop spans 13 amino acids. Here the CDR3 DNA reads TGTGCCAGCCAGGGGAGCGGCACAGATACGCAGTATTTT. This codes for CASQGSGTDTQYF.

The chain carries TRBV7-9 and TRBJ2-6, with a possible D match to TRBD1 (6 bases). Germline-derived CDR1 and CDR2 are SEHNR and FQNEAQ (reference sequence). The ends were cut back, 7 bases at V and 4 bases at J, with 11 bases in the middle. The CDR3 is made up of 14 amino acids. The CDR3 loop reads CASTRQVGANVLTF. The DNA for the CDR3 is TGTGCCAGCACCCGACAGGTCGGGGCCAACGTCCTGACTTTC.

The CDR3 loop reads CASTSGQGPSYEQYF. As DNA, the CDR3 is TGTGCCAGTACCTCAGGACAGGGGCCCTCCTACGAGCAGTACTTC. The gene calls are TRBV19 and TRBJ2-7; 9 bases fit TRBD1. Germline V gives CDR1 LNHDA, CDR2 SQIVND (reference sequence). The CDR3 is 15 residues long. The junction had 7 bases not matched to a gene; V was cut back by 7 bases and J by 0 bases.

CDR3 protein: CASTKTVNTEAFF. The CDR3 DNA reads as TGTGCCTCAACTAAAACCGTGAACACTGAAGCTTTCTTT. The chain joins TRBV6-4 to TRBJ1-1; D is unclear. The CDR3 is 13 residues long. Trimming stripped 11 bases from V and 0 bases from J, with 13 bases between. From germline, CDR1 is MRHNA and CDR2 SNTAGT.

This sequence joins TRBV27 and TRBJ1-2, with 7 bases fitting TRBD1. V shed 6 bases and J 0 bases; nucleotides not matched to a gene: 7. This CDR3 spans 15 amino acids. Looked up from germline, CDR1 is MNHEY and CDR2 is SMNVEV (reference sequence). The CDR3 loop is CASRTSGGTNYGYTF. In nucleotides, the CDR3 is TGTGCCAGCAGGACATCAGGGGGAACTAACTATGGCTACACCTTC.

There are a few counts of this clone. The rearrangement links TRBV7-9 to TRBJ2-1; D possibly corresponds to TRBD2 (7 bases). The CDR3 spans 15 residues. Trimming shortened V by 1 base and J by 4 bases, and 11 bases separated the two germline ends. Germline-derived CDR1 and CDR2 are SEHNR and FQNEAQ (reference sequence). In DNA form, the CDR3 reads TGTGCCAGCAGCTTAGGAGGGGGGGCTTACAATGAGCAGTTCTTC. It yields the protein CASSLGGGAYNEQFF.

The chain uses TRBV12-3 or TRBV12-4 and TRBJ2-3, with a weak D call TRBD1 (5 bases). The length of the CDR3 is 13 residues. V was pared by 7 bases and J by 2 bases, with 10 bases between. The CDR3 spells CASMGPATDTQYF. In nucleotides, the CDR3 is TGTGCCAGCATGGGGCCCGCCACAGATACGCAGTATTTT.

The rearrangement links TRBV5-1 to TRBJ2-5; D gene ambiguous. V was cut by 3 bases and J by 1 base, with 7 bases left in between. Germline V lookup: CDR1 SGHRS, CDR2 YFSETQ. The CDR3 contains 13 residues. The CDR3 sequence: CASSYTIQETQYF. In DNA, the CDR3 is TGCGCCAGCAGCTACACTATCCAAGAGACCCAGTACTTC.

This clone came up once. V and J are TRBV5-1 and TRBJ2-3; 9 nucleotides line up with TRBD2. The V segment lost 0 bases and the J segment 2 bases; nucleotides outside the gene matches: 4. CDR3 length: 16 residues. The V gene's germline CDR1 is SGHRS and CDR2 YFSETQ. CDR3 region: CASSLEIAGVTDTQYF. DNA of the CDR3: TGCGCCAGCAGCTTGGAAATAGCGGGGGTCACAGATACGCAGTATTTT.

This chain joins TRBV6-2 or TRBV6-3 and TRBJ1-2, with D possibly being TRBD1 (6 bases). Trimming removed 0 bases at V and 6 bases at J, with 14 bases between. CDR1 is MNHEY, CDR2 SVGEGT, per germline. The CDR3 contains 15 residues. The CDR3 is CASSYSDRRSHGYTF. The CDR3 DNA is TGTGCCAGCAGTTACTCCGACAGGAGATCCCATGGCTACACCTTC.

V is TRBV10-2 and J is TRBJ1-2; D uncertain. Trimming cost V 7 bases and J 8 bases, with 14 bases left between them. This CDR3 contains 12 residues. Germline-derived CDR1 and CDR2 are WSHSY and SAAADI. The CDR3 region has the DNA TGCGCCAGCACTGCAGGAATGTGGGGCTACACCTTC. Translated, it gives CASTAGMWGYTF.

The gene calls are TRBV7-2 and TRBJ2-5; TRBD2 matches 9 bases. Looked up from germline, CDR1 is SGHTA and CDR2 is FQGNSA. Unmatched junction bases numbered 14, after V lost 5 bases and J lost 4 bases. The CDR3 consists of 17 residues. Here the CDR3 reads CASSRRGGGGASETQYF. CDR3 DNA: TGTGCCAGCAGCCGCCGGGGTGGCGGGGGGGCCTCAGAGACCCAGTACTTC. Full variable domain (rest looked up from reference TRBV7-2 and TRBJ2-5): GAGVSQSPSNKVTEKGKDVELRCDPISGHTALYWYRQSLGQGLEFLIYFQGNSAPDKSGLPSDRFSAERTGGSVSTLTIQRTQQEDSAVYLCASSRRGGGGASETQYFGPGTRLLVL.

This chain links TRBV7-2 with TRBJ2-7; tentatively, D is TRBD2 (5 bases). Germline-derived CDR1 and CDR2 are SGHTA and FQGNSA. The V and J ends lost 2 bases and 4 bases respectively, with 9 bases between them. The CDR3 contains 13 residues. CDR3 region: CASSLNRGYEQYF. CDR3 in DNA: TGTGCCAGCAGCTTAAATCGAGGGTACGAGCAGTACTTC.

J is TRBJ1-1 and V is TRBV6-1; 8 nucleotides align to TRBD1. Per germline, CDR1 MNHNS and CDR2 SASEGT. Trimming took 3 bases from V and 5 from J; bases not matched to a gene: 5. This CDR3 is built from 14 residues. The CDR3 DNA is TGTGCCAGCAGTGATGGACAGGGATTTACTGAAGCTTTCTTT. This gives the protein CASSDGQGFTEAFF.

This clone occurred once. J is TRBJ2-3 and V is TRBV18; 13 nucleotides align to TRBD2. Germline CDR1 is KGHSH and CDR2 is LQKENI. This CDR3 is built from 16 residues. Trimming took 3 bases from V and 5 from J; bases not matched to a gene: 5. The CDR3 DNA is TGTGCCAGCTCACCTTCGACTAGCGGGGGGAGAGATACGCAGTATTTT. It codes for CASSPSTSGGRDTQYF.

The chain couples TRBV4-3 to TRBJ2-7; possible D gene TRBD2, 5 bases. The CDR3 extends over 15 amino acids. The ends were cut back, 6 bases at V and 4 bases at J, with 19 bases in the middle. The V gene's germline CDR1 is LGHNA and CDR2 YSLEER. In DNA form, the CDR3 reads TGCGCCAGCAGTCCTTCGGTCGGGGTAGGGTACGAGCAGTACTTC. Residues: CASSPSVGVGYEQYF.

This clone is termed medium-sized. This specimen includes other DNA sequences encoding the same CDR3. The chain uses TRBV6-5 and TRBJ1-4; D is uncertain. CDR3 length equals 14 residues. The V gene's germline CDR1 is MNHEY and CDR2 SVGAGI. V was shortened by 2 bases and J by 8 bases, with 12 bases between the two germline ends. The CDR3 region has the DNA TGTGCCAGCAGTTACGTCGGAGGGCGAGAAAAACTGTTTTTT. Translating gives CASSYVGGREKLFF.

The chain recombines TRBV27 with TRBJ1-2; tentative D call: TRBD1 (6 bases). V was pared by 5 bases and J by 2 bases, with 12 bases between. This CDR3 has 14 amino acids. CDR1 is MNHEY, CDR2 SMNVEV, per germline (reference sequence). The DNA of the CDR3 is TGTGCCAGCAGTCGAGGTCAGGGGAACTATGGCTACACCTTC. Translation: CASSRGQGNYGYTF.

V and J are TRBV6-5 and TRBJ2-7; a possible D gene is TRBD1 (5 bases). The germline V and J ends were trimmed by 0 bases and 2 bases, with 8 bases remaining between them. The germline V gene has CDR1 MNHEY and CDR2 SVGAGI. This CDR3 contains 14 residues. This CDR3 is CASSYSGPPYEQYF. DNA for the CDR3: TGTGCCAGCAGTTACTCGGGGCCTCCCTACGAGCAGTACTTC.

The chain carries TRBV27 and TRBJ2-7; no reliable D call. V lost 2 bases, J lost 3 bases, and 8 bases lay in between. The germline V gene has CDR1 MNHEY and CDR2 SMNVEV (reference sequence). There are 13 residues in the CDR3. CDR3 residues: CASSLGQVYEQYF. CDR3 DNA: TGTGCCAGCAGTTTAGGGCAGGTCTACGAGCAGTACTTC.